Presented here are 27 T cell receptor beta chains from one specimen sequenced in a study of blood T cell repertoires in COVID-19. Sequenced by immunoSEQ multiplex PCR; TCRdb stores in-frame clones only, minus some. The top ten clones hold 4.5% to 6% of a sample with approximately 280,000 clones, 82% of them seen once. Material for sequencing was PBMCs or T cells enriched from blood (not recorded which). These receptors all stem from a man in his forties who had been exposed to COVID-19.

This clone appeared once. This chain links TRBV29-1 with TRBJ1-1, with D tentatively TRBD1 (5 bases). From germline, CDR1 is SQVTM and CDR2 ANQGSEA. The CDR3 extends over 14 amino acids. Trimming left V 3 bases short and J 4 bases short, with 15 bases between. CDR3 protein: CSVDSLRTGTEAFF. The CDR3 region has the DNA TGCAGCGTTGATTCACTTCGAACAGGCACTGAAGCTTTCTTT.

In its sample, this clone was seen a few times. This chain connects TRBV12-3 or TRBV12-4 to TRBJ1-2; the D is unclear. Between the trimmed V and J ends, which lost 3 bases and 5 bases, there was a span of 10 bases. CDR3 length equals 13 residues. The DNA for the CDR3 is TGTGCCAGCAGTTTCAGAGCAGGATATGGCTACACCTTC. It codes for CASSFRAGYGYTF.

On this clone: This specimen includes other DNA sequences encoding the same CDR3. This sequence joins TRBV4-2 and TRBJ2-1; 8 nucleotides align to TRBD2. The V segment lost 0 bases and the J segment 1 base; nucleotides outside the gene matches: 5. Germline CDR1 and CDR2: LGHNA and YNFKEQ. The CDR3 loop spans 17 amino acids. CDR3 sequence reads: CASSQDGGGRSYNEQFF. For the CDR3, the DNA is TGTGCCAGCAGCCAAGATGGAGGCGGGAGGTCCTACAATGAGCAGTTCTTC.

This clone came up once. This rearrangement joins TRBV28 to TRBJ2-2; 9 bases fit TRBD2. CDR1 and CDR2 from the germline V gene are MDHEN and SYDVKM. Trimming removed 7 bases from V and 5 bases from J; junction bases left unmatched: 11. CDR3 length equals 16 residues. The CDR3 protein is CASTRVPAGGTGELFF. The DNA for the CDR3 is TGTGCCAGCACCAGGGTCCCAGCGGGAGGTACCGGGGAGCTGTTTTTT.

V and J are TRBV10-1 and TRBJ2-7; 7 bases are a match to TRBD1. The CDR3 has 12 residues. J was trimmed by 6 bases and V by 6 bases; bases with no gene match: 5. Germline V gives CDR1 WNHNN, CDR2 SYGVQD (reference sequence). CDR3 nucleotides: TGCGCCAGCAGCAACCCAGGGGGCGAGCAGTACTTC. The encoded protein is CASSNPGGEQYF.

This chain joins TRBV7-3 and TRBJ2-1, with 7 bases that match TRBD1. The germline CDR1 and CDR2 sequences are SGHTA and FQGTGA. Germline trimming cut 5 bases from V and 6 bases from J; bases unmatched to any gene: 10. The CDR3 has 15 amino acids. The CDR3 coding sequence is TGTGCCAGCAGCCCACAAAGTGACAGGGTCAATGAGCAGTTCTTC. It encodes CASSPQSDRVNEQFF.

The rearrangement uses TRBV27 and TRBJ2-7, with 7 bases lining up with TRBD1. The CDR3 consists of 14 residues. CDR1 is MNHEY and CDR2 is SMNVEV in the germline V gene (reference sequence). After removal of 3 bases from V and 0 bases from J, the junction contained 2 bases not matched to a gene. The CDR3 nucleotides are TGTGCCAGCAGTTTCCGGGACAGCTCCTACGAGCAGTACTTC. It specifies CASSFRDSSYEQYF.

The rearrangement uses TRBV4-2 and TRBJ1-1; 7 bases align to TRBD1. CDR1 and CDR2 from the germline V gene are LGHNA and YNFKEQ. The CDR3 totals 17 residues. Germline trimming cut 2 bases from V and 2 bases from J; bases unmatched to any gene: 11. The CDR3 nucleotides read TGTGCCAGCAGCCAAAAGGGGGCAGAGCCAAAAAACACTGAAGCTTTCTTT. This encodes CASSQKGAEPKNTEAFF.

J is TRBJ1-6 and V is TRBV4-2; D uncertain. The germline V gene encodes CDR1 LGHNA and CDR2 YNFKEQ. CDR3 size: 14 residues. V was shortened by 2 bases and J by 6 bases, with 8 bases between the two germline ends. DNA of the CDR3: TGTGCCAGCAGCCAACAGGACTTTAATTCACCCCTCCACTTT. The encoded protein is CASSQQDFNSPLHF.

The rearrangement links TRBV20-1 to TRBJ2-1; no firm D call. Per the germline V gene, CDR1 is DFQATT and CDR2 is SNEGSKA (reference sequence). The V end was cut by 6 bases, the J end by 9 bases, with 12 bases between. The CDR3 runs to 11 residues. Written as DNA, the CDR3 is TGCAGTGCCAGACCCCTCAGTGAGCAGTTCTTC. Translated, it gives CSARPLSEQFF.

The chain links TRBV11-3 to TRBJ2-2; TRBD2 agrees at 12 bases. Germline V gene lookup returns CDR1 SGHNT and CDR2 YENEEA. Trimming cost V 5 bases and J 2 bases; bases outside gene matches: 9. CDR3 length: 18 residues. The CDR3 nucleotides are TGTGCCAGCAGCCCGAAGGGGGGACTAGCGGGTAACACCGGGGAGCTGTTTTTT. It yields the protein CASSPKGGLAGNTGELFF.

The gene calls are TRBV18 and TRBJ2-3; D is uncertain. CDR1 KGHSH and CDR2 LQKENI come from the germline V gene. The V end was cut by 2 bases, the J end by 5 bases, with 5 bases between. This CDR3 contains 12 residues. The CDR3 here is CASSPTGDTQYF. The CDR3 region has the DNA TGTGCCAGCTCACCAACCGGAGATACGCAGTATTTT.

This clone was observed a handful of times. This chain uses TRBV30 with TRBJ1-1; 7 bases fit TRBD1. Germline V gene sequence: CDR1 GTSNPN, CDR2 SVGIG (reference sequence). Trimming at V came to 5 bases and at J to 0 bases, leaving 3 bases not matched to a gene. The CDR3 is 13 amino acids. CDR3 bases: TGTGCCTGGGGGGGACAGTTGAACACTGAAGCTTTCTTT. Translating it yields CAWGGQLNTEAFF.

This chain links TRBV30 with TRBJ1-1, with 9 bases that match TRBD1. J was trimmed by 7 bases and V by 3 bases; bases with no gene match: 15. The CDR3 covers 16 residues. Germline CDR1 and CDR2: GTSNPN and SVGIG (reference sequence). As DNA, the CDR3 is TGTGCCTGGAGCGAACGATACAGGGGGCCCAAGGGTGAAGCTTTCTTT. It codes for CAWSERYRGPKGEAFF.

The gene calls are TRBV30 and TRBJ1-1, with 10 bases fitting TRBD1. With V trimmed by 0 bases and J by 7 bases, 8 bases remained unmatched. Germline V gene sequence: CDR1 GTSNPN, CDR2 SVGIG (reference sequence). This CDR3 spans 15 amino acids. The CDR3 region has the DNA TGTGCCTGGAGTGTAAAGGGACAGGGGTCGATTGAAGCTTTCTTT. Its translation is CAWSVKGQGSIEAFF.

V usage is TRBV19 and J usage is TRBJ1-1; no reliable D call. The CDR3 spans 16 residues. Trimming left V 9 bases short and J 1 base short, with 21 bases between. Germline-derived CDR1 and CDR2 are LNHDA and SQIVND (reference sequence). CDR3 sequence (DNA): TGTGCCAGCTCCAGCCTTAGAGGAGGTAGGAACACTGAAGCTTTCTTT. This sequence encodes CASSSLRGGRNTEAFF.

This chain links TRBV7-9 with TRBJ1-1; D is ambiguous. V was pared by 5 bases and J by 8 bases, with 15 bases between. The germline gives CDR1 SEHNR, CDR2 FQNEAQ (reference sequence). The CDR3 runs to 13 residues. The CDR3 sequence is CASSPSRSGEAFF. CDR3 DNA sequence: TGTGCCAGCAGCCCTAGCCGGTCGGGGGAAGCTTTCTTT.

The chain joins TRBV3-1 (or the pseudogene TRBV3-2) to TRBJ1-5; TRBD1 matches 9 bases. This CDR3 comprises 15 residues. V trimming: 4 bases; J trimming: 7 bases; junction bases outside the gene matches: 8. Germline CDR1 reads LGHDT; CDR2 reads YNNKEL (reference sequence). CDR3 in DNA: TGTGCCAGCAGCCCCACGGACAGGGGCCCACAGCCCCAGCATTTT. Protein: CASSPTDRGPQPQHF.

This chain joins TRBV29-1 and TRBJ2-1; TRBD2 matches at 7 bases. The CDR3 has 14 residues. J gave up 1 base and V 3 bases, and 3 bases lay outside the gene matches. Germline V CDR1 and CDR2: SQVTM, ANQGSEA. The CDR3 DNA follows: TGCAGCGTTGATTTCGGGAGGTCCTACAATGAGCAGTTCTTC. Translation gives CSVDFGRSYNEQFF.

This sequence joins TRBV2 and TRBJ2-3; a weak D match, TRBD1 (5 bases). The CDR3 covers 13 residues. V dropped 8 bases and J dropped 2 bases, with 11 bases sitting between them. Per the germline V gene, CDR1 is SNHLY and CDR2 is FYNNEI. The CDR3 coding sequence is TGTGCCAGCGACAGCACCAACACAGATACGCAGTATTTT. Its translation is CASDSTNTDTQYF.

V is TRBV4-2 and J is TRBJ1-1; D gene unclear. Trimming shortened V by 1 base and J by 5 bases, and 14 bases separated the two germline ends. This CDR3 contains 15 residues. The germline gives CDR1 LGHNA, CDR2 YNFKEQ. For the CDR3, the DNA is TGTGCCAGCAGCCAAGTGTCCGGGAGTTGGACTGAAGCTTTCTTT. It encodes CASSQVSGSWTEAFF.

This clone was seen repeatedly, ten times or more. The V gene is TRBV2, the J gene TRBJ2-7; D possibly corresponds to TRBD2 (6 bases). This CDR3 is 13 amino acids long. Germline CDR1 and CDR2: SNHLY and FYNNEI. In DNA, the CDR3 is TGTTCCGGGGTGGACGGGAGCTCCTACGAGCAGTACTTC. Encoded protein: CSGVDGSSYEQYF.

The chain recombines TRBV7-2 with TRBJ2-7, with D possibly being TRBD2 (5 bases). This CDR3 has 13 amino acids. CDR1 is SGHTA, CDR2 FQGNSA, per germline. V shed 2 bases and J shed 3 bases, with 8 bases lying between them. CDR3 sequence: CASSLNRDYEQYF. The CDR3 DNA follows: TGTGCCAGCAGCTTAAATCGGGACTACGAGCAGTACTTC. Complete variable domain (other parts from reference TRBV7-2 and TRBJ2-7): GAGVSQSPSNKVTEKGKDVELRCDPISGHTALYWYRQSLGQGLEFLIYFQGNSAPDKSGLPSDRFSAERTGGSVSTLTIQRTQQEDSAVYLCASSLNRDYEQYFGPGTRLTVT.

This clone was found a few times. CDR3 amino acids: CASKRGTINEQFF. CDR3 DNA sequence: TGTGCCAGCAAAAGGGGTACTATCAATGAGCAGTTCTTC. The chain carries TRBV12-3 or TRBV12-4 and TRBJ2-1; a possible D gene is TRBD1 (5 bases). V lost 7 bases to trimming and J lost 6 bases, with 13 bases between them. This CDR3 is 13 amino acids long.

The chain is built from TRBV3-1 (or the pseudogene TRBV3-2) and TRBJ1-2; 7 nucleotides match TRBD1. With 6 bases clipped from V and 6 bases from J, the junction kept 10 bases outside the gene matches. There are 14 residues in the CDR3. In germline, CDR1 is LGHDT, CDR2 YNNKEL (reference sequence). CDR3 DNA sequence: TGTGCCAGCAGTCTCGTTAACAGGGGTGATGGCTACACCTTC. As protein: CASSLVNRGDGYTF.

This chain links TRBV5-1 with TRBJ1-2, with D perhaps matching TRBD1 (6 bases). Germline V gene sequence: CDR1 SGHRS, CDR2 YFSETQ. The ends were cut back, 0 bases at V and 4 bases at J, with 10 bases in the middle. The CDR3 runs 14 residues. The CDR3 here is CASSLGGQFYGYTF. CDR3 sequence (DNA): TGCGCCAGCAGCTTGGGAGGACAGTTCTATGGCTACACCTTC.

The chain couples TRBV6-5 to TRBJ1-1; tentatively, D is TRBD1 (5 bases). The CDR3 is 12 amino acids. CDR1 MNHEY and CDR2 SVGAGI come from the germline V gene. With 5 bases removed from V and 6 bases from J, the gap between germline ends came to 10 bases. CDR3 region: CASSRQSSEAFF. DNA for the CDR3: TGTGCCAGCAGTAGACAGAGCTCTGAAGCTTTCTTT.